This T cell receptor beta chain was sequenced for a study of blood T cell repertoires in COVID-19. The CDR3 runs to 12 residues. CDR1 is LNHDA and CDR2 is SQIVND in the germline V gene (reference sequence). With 1 base removed from V and 5 bases from J, the gap between germline ends came to 6 bases. The assay was immunoSEQ multiplex PCR, and TCRdb's table has in-frame clones only and misses some. This table holds a few hundred thousand clones, roughly 79% found once. The sequence came from a man aged 40-50 years who had recovered from COVID-19. This chain uses TRBV19 with TRBJ2-7, with D hard to call. Sequences were obtained from PBMCs or T cells enriched from blood (not recorded which). CDR3 nucleotide sequence: TGTGCCAGTAGTATAGTTAATAACGAGCAGTACTTC. Amino acid sequence: CASSIVNNEQYF.